These 21 T cell receptor beta chains were all obtained from the same sample, sequenced in a study of T cell responses to AZD1222 COVID-19 vaccine. Method: immunoSEQ multiplex PCR; TCRdb's copy keeps in-frame clones and lacks some. The sample lists about 45,000 clones, around nine tenths occurring once. The sequenced sample was peripheral blood, obtained 28 days after the second AZD1222 dose. Receptor source: an adult who received the AZD1222 COVID-19 vaccine.

V and J are TRBV29-1 and TRBJ1-2, with D unresolved. Germline CDR1 SQVTM, CDR2 ANQGSEA. This CDR3 is 12 amino acids long. Trimming pared 4 bases from V and 4 bases from J, leaving 10 bases between. CDR3 nucleotide sequence: TGCAGCGTTGGGCCGGGATCCTATGGCTACACCTTC. Protein product: CSVGPGSYGYTF.

The chain links TRBV25-1 to TRBJ2-5, with 7 bases that match TRBD2. Germline assignment: CDR1 MGHDK and CDR2 SYGVNS. CDR3 length: 14 amino acids. The V segment lost 1 base and the J segment 5 bases; nucleotides outside the gene matches: 4. CDR3: CASSEWEGRETQYF. CDR3 nucleotide sequence: TGTGCCAGCAGTGAATGGGAGGGTCGGGAGACCCAGTACTTC.

V and J are TRBV12-3 or TRBV12-4 and TRBJ2-5, with D hard to call. V was cut by 2 bases and J by 4 bases, with 8 bases left in between. The CDR3 has 13 residues. The chain's CDR3 is CASSLFWGETQYF. As DNA, the CDR3 is TGTGCCAGCAGTTTATTCTGGGGAGAGACCCAGTACTTC.

The chain couples TRBV6-5 to TRBJ1-5; a possible D gene is TRBD1 (5 bases). Germline CDR1 and CDR2: MNHEY and SVGAGI. V shed 5 bases and J shed 2 bases, with 13 bases lying between them. The CDR3 has 15 amino acids. The CDR3 protein is CASSTLGGGNQPQHF. The CDR3, as DNA: TGTGCCAGCAGTACCCTGGGGGGAGGCAATCAGCCCCAGCATTTT.

The rearrangement links TRBV11-2 to TRBJ1-2; weak D call: TRBD1 (5 bases). The germline gives CDR1 SGHAT, CDR2 FQNNGV. The CDR3 length is 15 residues. The V gene lost 6 bases and the J gene lost 4 bases, with 18 bases spanning the gap. CDR3 sequence reads: CASRSTGAHSYGYTF. In DNA form, the CDR3 reads TGTGCCAGCAGGTCAACCGGGGCCCACAGCTATGGCTACACCTTC.

V is TRBV9 and J is TRBJ2-3, with 12 positions matching TRBD2. CDR3 length: 18 amino acids. In germline, CDR1 is SGDLS, CDR2 YYNGEE. V gave up 6 bases and J gave up 5 bases; unmatched junction bases: 16. CDR3 sequence reads: CASTSFPGASGRVDTQYF. As DNA, the CDR3 is TGTGCCAGCACCTCATTCCCAGGGGCTAGCGGGAGGGTAGATACGCAGTATTTT.

This chain joins TRBV7-2 and TRBJ2-7; D not resolved. V was clipped by 3 bases and J by 1 base, with 1 base between them. The CDR3 runs to 11 residues. CDR1 SGHTA and CDR2 FQGNSA come from the germline V gene. This chain's CDR3 is CASSLSYEQYF. The CDR3, as DNA: TGTGCCAGCAGCTTGTCCTACGAGCAGTACTTC.

This clone was seen only once. This sequence joins TRBV2 and TRBJ1-3; D unclear. V gave up 6 bases and J gave up 0 bases, with 3 bases separating them. Germline CDR1 is SNHLY and CDR2 is FYNNEI. The CDR3 loop spans 12 amino acids. CDR3 DNA: TGTGCCAGCAGAAGCTCTGGAAACACCATATATTTT. This encodes CASRSSGNTIYF.

V usage is TRBV23-1 and J usage is TRBJ1-3; D call uncertain. TRBV23-1 counts as an open reading frame of uncertain function. The CDR3 consists of 15 residues. V lost 3 bases and J lost 0, with 9 bases in between. Here the CDR3 reads CASSQRTASGNTIYF. The CDR3 DNA reads TGCGCCAGCAGTCAGCGGACCGCCTCTGGAAACACCATATATTTT.

This clone appeared once. The genes are TRBV19 and TRBJ1-1; no clear D gene. This CDR3 spans 15 amino acids. Per the germline V gene, CDR1 is LNHDA and CDR2 is SQIVND (reference sequence). V lost 1 base and J lost 4, with 13 bases in between. CDR3 DNA sequence: TGTGCCAGTAGTATAGGTGACGGTCGCAGCACTGAAGCTTTCTTT. It specifies CASSIGDGRSTEAFF.

The V and J genes are TRBV12-3 or TRBV12-4 and TRBJ2-1; no clear D. CDR3 length: 11 residues. V dropped 6 bases and J dropped 4 bases, with 4 bases sitting between them. Written as DNA, the CDR3 is TGTGCCAGCAGCTCATACAATGAGCAGTTCTTC. As protein: CASSSYNEQFF.

This chain joins TRBV4-1 and TRBJ2-7; D gene ambiguous. The CDR3 contains 14 residues. The V end lost 1 base, the J end lost 1 base, and 8 bases lay between the germline ends. Germline CDR1 and CDR2: MGHRA and YSYEKL. In DNA, the CDR3 is TGCGCCAGCAGCCAAGTCTACAGATCCTACGAGCAGTACTTC. It translates to CASSQVYRSYEQYF.

This chain links TRBV29-1 with TRBJ2-6; D ambiguous. CDR3 size: 15 residues. Deletions cut 0 bases from V and 0 bases from J, with 6 bases between. The germline V gene encodes CDR1 SQVTM and CDR2 ANQGSEA. CDR3 sequence reads: CSVEDWNSGANVLTF. The CDR3 coding sequence is TGCAGCGTTGAAGATTGGAACTCTGGGGCCAACGTCCTGACTTTC.

The rearrangement uses TRBV7-3 and TRBJ2-5; D perhaps matches TRBD2 (5 bases). Trimming shortened V by 5 bases and J by 5 bases, and 18 bases separated the two germline ends. The CDR3 length is 15 residues. Looked up from germline, CDR1 is SGHTA and CDR2 is FQGTGA. This CDR3 is CASSPYGGPGETQYF. The CDR3 DNA reads TGTGCCAGCAGCCCCTACGGCGGGCCGGGCGAGACCCAGTACTTC.

On this clone: Other DNA variants within this sample encode the same CDR3. The chain carries TRBV9 and TRBJ2-2; 9 bases match TRBD2. The CDR3 is made up of 16 amino acids. The trim removed 0 bases at V and 2 bases at J, leaving 2 bases unmatched. The germline gives CDR1 SGDLS, CDR2 YYNGEE. CDR3 DNA sequence: TGTGCCAGCAGCGTAGGAGCGGGAGGAAACACCGGGGAGCTGTTTTTT. Amino acid sequence: CASSVGAGGNTGELFF.

The chain is built from TRBV6-2 or TRBV6-3 and TRBJ1-2; maybe TRBD1 (5 bases). CDR3 length: 13 amino acids. The V end was cut by 5 bases, the J end by 1 base, with 8 bases between. CDR1 and CDR2 (germline): MNHEY, SVGEGT. CDR3 residues: CASSTGLNYGYTF. The CDR3, as DNA: TGTGCCAGCAGTACGGGACTTAACTATGGCTACACCTTC.

The genes are TRBV6-2 or TRBV6-3 and TRBJ2-7; 7 nucleotides match TRBD2. V lost 2 bases to trimming and J lost 1 base; unmatched junction nucleotides: 2. The CDR3 length is 14 residues. Germline V lookup: CDR1 MNHEY, CDR2 SVGEGT. CDR3 protein: CASSYPSGSYEQYF. CDR3 bases: TGTGCCAGCAGTTACCCTAGCGGTTCCTACGAGCAGTACTTC.

The rearrangement links TRBV7-2 to TRBJ1-1, with 7 bases that match TRBD1. The germline gives CDR1 SGHTA, CDR2 FQGNSA. This CDR3 is 16 amino acids long. J lost 4 bases, V lost 1 base, and 9 bases had no gene match. The CDR3 protein is CASSLGRTGSRTEAFF. CDR3 nucleotides: TGTGCCAGCAGCTTAGGTCGGACAGGTTCCCGCACTGAAGCTTTCTTT.

This chain uses TRBV7-9 with TRBJ2-1, with 9 bases fitting TRBD1. The V gene's germline CDR1 is SEHNR and CDR2 FQNEAQ (reference sequence). The junction had 6 bases not matched to a gene; V was cut back by 5 bases and J by 7 bases. This CDR3 has 14 residues. This chain's CDR3 is CASSNTGGKNEQFF. The CDR3 region has the DNA TGTGCCAGCAGCAACACAGGGGGCAAGAATGAGCAGTTCTTC. Drawing the rest from reference TRBV7-9 and TRBJ2-1, the complete variable domain is DTGVSQNPRHKITKRGQNVTFRCDPISEHNRLYWYRQTLGQGPEFLTYFQNEAQLEKSRLLSDRFSAERPKGSFSTLEIQRTEQGDSAMYLCASSNTGGKNEQFFGPGTRLTVL.

The V call is TRBV29-1, the J call TRBJ1-1; no definite D call. Trimming stripped 4 bases from V and 5 bases from J, with 11 bases between. This CDR3 spans 12 amino acids. Germline CDR1 reads SQVTM; CDR2 reads ANQGSEA. The CDR3 coding sequence is TGCAGCGTTGCAGCCCCGGGGACTGAAGCTTTCTTT. This sequence encodes CSVAAPGTEAFF. The full variable domain, with the rest looked up from reference TRBV29-1 and TRBJ1-1, is SAVISQKPSRDICQRGTSLTIQCQVDSQVTMMFWYRQQPGQSLTLIATANQGSEATYESGFVIDKFPISRPNLTFSTLTVSNMSPEDSSIYLCSVAAPGTEAFFGQGTRLTVV.

This clone was seen only a few times. The chain couples TRBV2 to TRBJ2-6; no definite D call. V was clipped by 2 bases and J by 0 bases, with 2 bases between them. The CDR3 loop spans 14 amino acids. In germline, CDR1 is SNHLY, CDR2 FYNNEI. The CDR3 is CASSELSGANVLTF. The CDR3, as DNA: TGTGCCAGCAGTGAACTCTCTGGGGCCAACGTCCTGACTTTC. Using reference TRBV2 and TRBJ2-6 for the parts outside the CDR3, the full variable domain is EPEVTQTPSHQVTQMGQEVILRCVPISNHLYFYWYRQILGQKVEFLVSFYNNEISEKSEIFDDQFSVERPDGSNFTLKIRSTKLEDSAMYFCASSELSGANVLTFGAGSRLTVL.